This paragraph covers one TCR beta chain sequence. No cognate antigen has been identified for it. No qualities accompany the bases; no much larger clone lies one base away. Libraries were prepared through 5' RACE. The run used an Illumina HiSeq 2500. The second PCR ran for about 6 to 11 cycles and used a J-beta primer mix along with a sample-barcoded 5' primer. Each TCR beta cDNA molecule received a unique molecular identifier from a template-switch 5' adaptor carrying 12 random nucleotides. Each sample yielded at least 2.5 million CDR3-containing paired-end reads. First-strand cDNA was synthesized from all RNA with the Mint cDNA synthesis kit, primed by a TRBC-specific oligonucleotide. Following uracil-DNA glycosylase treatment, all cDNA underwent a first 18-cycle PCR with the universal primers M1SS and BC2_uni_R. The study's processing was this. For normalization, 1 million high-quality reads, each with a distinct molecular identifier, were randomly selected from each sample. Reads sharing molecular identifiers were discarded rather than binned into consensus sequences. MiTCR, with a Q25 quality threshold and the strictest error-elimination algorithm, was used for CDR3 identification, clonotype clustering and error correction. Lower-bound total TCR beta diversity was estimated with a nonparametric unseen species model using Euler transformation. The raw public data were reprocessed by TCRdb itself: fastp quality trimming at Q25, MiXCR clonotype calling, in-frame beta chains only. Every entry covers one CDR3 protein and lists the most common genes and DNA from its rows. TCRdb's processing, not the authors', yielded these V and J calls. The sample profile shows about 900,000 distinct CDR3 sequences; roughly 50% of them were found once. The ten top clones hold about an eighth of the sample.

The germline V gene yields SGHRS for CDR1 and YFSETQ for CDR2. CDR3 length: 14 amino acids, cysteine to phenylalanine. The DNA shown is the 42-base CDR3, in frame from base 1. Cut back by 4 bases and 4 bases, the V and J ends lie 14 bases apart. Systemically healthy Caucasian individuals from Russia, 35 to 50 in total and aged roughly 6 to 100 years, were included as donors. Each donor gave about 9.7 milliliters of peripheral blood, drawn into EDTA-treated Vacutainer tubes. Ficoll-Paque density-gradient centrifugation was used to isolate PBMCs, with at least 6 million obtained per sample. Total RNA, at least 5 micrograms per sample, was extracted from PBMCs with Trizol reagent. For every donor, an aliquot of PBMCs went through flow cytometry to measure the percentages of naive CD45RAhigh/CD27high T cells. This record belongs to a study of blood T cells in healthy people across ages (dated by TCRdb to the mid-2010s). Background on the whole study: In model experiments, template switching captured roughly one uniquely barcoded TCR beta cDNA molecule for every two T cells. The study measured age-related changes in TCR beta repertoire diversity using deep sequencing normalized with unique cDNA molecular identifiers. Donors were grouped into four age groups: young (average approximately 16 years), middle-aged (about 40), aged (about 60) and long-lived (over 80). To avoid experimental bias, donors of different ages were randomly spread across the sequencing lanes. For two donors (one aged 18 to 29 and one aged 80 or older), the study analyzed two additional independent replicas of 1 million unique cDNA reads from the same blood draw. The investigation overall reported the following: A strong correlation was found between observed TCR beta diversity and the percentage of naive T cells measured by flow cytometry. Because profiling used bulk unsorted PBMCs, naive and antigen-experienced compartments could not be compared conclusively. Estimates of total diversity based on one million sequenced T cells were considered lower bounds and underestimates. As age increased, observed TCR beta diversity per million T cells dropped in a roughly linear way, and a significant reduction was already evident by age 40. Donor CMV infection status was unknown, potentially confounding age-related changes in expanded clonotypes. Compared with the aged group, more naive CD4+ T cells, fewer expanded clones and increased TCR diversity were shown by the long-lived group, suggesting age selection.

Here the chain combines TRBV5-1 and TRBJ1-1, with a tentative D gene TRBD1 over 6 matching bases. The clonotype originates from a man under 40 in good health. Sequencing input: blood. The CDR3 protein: CASSQIPGATEAFF. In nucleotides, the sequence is TGCGCCAGCAGCCAAATCCCAGGGGCCACTGAAGCTTTCTTT.